This TCR beta chain is from a study of blood T cell repertoires in COVID-19. Overall study: COVID-19 samples, acute and convalescent, were from the United States, Italy and Spain.

In the original processing: Reference gene primer amplification gave nucleated cell count estimates. Only in-frame clones appear in the TCRdb table, and some are missing; sequencing was by immunoSEQ multiplex PCR. The D gene and trimming were derived from the DNA, and the V and J assignments and clone size from that table. The profile covers about 25,000 clones, with around 88% appearing a single time and roughly 17% taken by the ten largest. Losses at the gene ends were 3 bases for V and 5 bases for J; bases not matched to a gene: 10. The CDR3 covers 16 residues. Per germline, CDR1 SEHNR and CDR2 FQNEAQ (reference sequence).

The specimen sequenced was peripheral blood. The clonotype originates from a man in his 70s with acute or convalescent COVID-19. The chain is built from TRBV7-9 and TRBJ2-1; the match to TRBD2 covers 7 bases. The CDR3 sequence is CASSFTASGIDNEQFF. CDR3 nucleotides: TGTGCCAGCAGCTTTACGGCTAGCGGAATTGACAATGAGCAGTTCTTC.